The 30 T cell receptor beta chains in this list originate from one sample, sequenced in a study of blood T cell repertoires in COVID-19. This table comes from immunoSEQ multiplex PCR, and its TCRdb copy is limited to in-frame clones, with some not included. The sample lists 210,000 or so clones; roughly 90% were seen once. Sample: PBMCs or T cells enriched from blood (not recorded which). All receptors come from a woman aged 45-65 years in a cohort exposed to, infected with or recovered from COVID-19 (not recorded which).

The chain combines TRBV4-2 with TRBJ2-7; D gene uncertain. Per germline, CDR1 LGHNA and CDR2 YNFKEQ. Trimming shortened V by 0 bases and J by 0 bases, and 6 bases separated the two germline ends. The CDR3 runs 14 residues. The CDR3 loop reads CASSQDLASYEQYF. In DNA form, the CDR3 reads TGTGCCAGCAGCCAAGATTTGGCCTCCTACGAGCAGTACTTC.

The J gene is TRBJ1-5, the V gene TRBV5-1; D is perhaps TRBD1 (6 bases). Trimming removed 0 bases at V and 0 bases at J, with 13 bases between. Germline CDR1 and CDR2: SGHRS and YFSETQ. The CDR3 totals 17 residues. The CDR3 region is CASSLDGGQSSNQPQHF. The CDR3 coding sequence is TGCGCCAGCAGCTTGGACGGGGGGCAAAGTAGCAATCAGCCCCAGCATTTT.

The V gene is TRBV29-1, the J gene TRBJ2-1, with 8 positions matching TRBD1. The CDR3 extends over 14 amino acids. Trimming removed 5 bases from V and 4 bases from J; junction bases left unmatched: 7. Per germline, CDR1 SQVTM and CDR2 ANQGSEA. The CDR3 loop reads CSVMTGVSYNEQFF. The CDR3 DNA reads as TGCAGCGTTATGACAGGGGTCTCGTACAATGAGCAGTTCTTC.

The rearrangement joins TRBV7-9 to TRBJ2-2, with 9 bases matching TRBD1. This CDR3 is 15 amino acids long. Germline V lookup: CDR1 SEHNR, CDR2 FQNEAQ (reference sequence). J gave up 5 bases and V 5 bases, and 6 bases lay outside the gene matches. The CDR3: CASSPYRGPTGELFF. The CDR3 DNA sequence: TGTGCCAGCAGCCCGTACAGGGGGCCTACCGGGGAGCTGTTTTTT.

This clone was detected only once. V is TRBV4-3 and J is TRBJ1-5; D perhaps matches TRBD1 (6 bases). V was pared by 1 base and J by 7 bases, with 14 bases between. The CDR3 extends over 15 amino acids. CDR1 is LGHNA, CDR2 YSLEER, per germline. The CDR3 DNA reads as TGCGCCAGCAGCCAAGGGACAGTAGGGGGACAGCCCCAGCATTTT. It specifies CASSQGTVGGQPQHF.

The V gene is TRBV7-8, the J gene TRBJ1-2; the D gene is possibly TRBD1 (5 bases). This CDR3 has 14 residues. Trimming shortened V by 6 bases and J by 0 bases, and 11 bases separated the two germline ends. Looked up from germline, CDR1 is SGHVS and CDR2 is FQNEAQ. CDR3 sequence reads: CASSKTEANYGYTF. The CDR3, as DNA: TGTGCCAGCAGTAAGACAGAGGCTAACTATGGCTACACCTTC.

The gene calls are TRBV7-6 and TRBJ2-7, with D uncertain. The CDR3 is 14 amino acids. V gave up 0 bases and J gave up 0 bases, with 6 bases separating them. Looked up from germline, CDR1 is SGHVS and CDR2 is FNYEAQ. Written as DNA, the CDR3 is TGTGCCAGCAGCTTAGCCACAGACTCCTACGAGCAGTACTTC. Translation: CASSLATDSYEQYF.

V is TRBV3-1 (or the pseudogene TRBV3-2) and J is TRBJ2-6; no clear D gene. In germline, CDR1 is LGHDT, CDR2 YNNKEL (reference sequence). V was clipped by 3 bases and J by 0 bases, with 12 bases between them. This CDR3 has 17 amino acids. The CDR3: CASSHLLSSSGANVLTF. The CDR3 DNA is TGTGCCAGCAGCCACTTGCTCTCTAGCTCTGGGGCCAACGTCCTGACTTTC.

Written as DNA, the CDR3 is TGCGCCAGCAGCCAAGATGCAGGGCCCCACAACCCCCAAGAGACCCAGTACTTC. Its protein product is CASSQDAGPHNPQETQYF. V usage is TRBV4-3 and J usage is TRBJ2-5; possibly TRBD1 for D (5 bases). V was shortened by 0 bases and J by 1 base, with 18 bases between the two germline ends. This CDR3 spans 18 amino acids. Germline CDR1 is LGHNA and CDR2 is YSLEER.

This clone was seen a single time. The CDR3: CASSDSKTGTTDTQYF. The CDR3 DNA reads as TGTGCCAGCAGTGACTCGAAAACAGGGACCACAGATACGCAGTATTTT. This rearrangement joins TRBV6-4 to TRBJ2-3; a possible D gene is TRBD1 (6 bases). Germline CDR1 is MRHNA and CDR2 is SNTAGT. Deletions cut 0 bases from V and 2 bases from J, with 12 bases between. The CDR3 runs to 16 residues.

This rearrangement joins TRBV5-6 to TRBJ2-5; 7 nucleotides align to TRBD1. This CDR3 contains 14 residues. The germline V gene has CDR1 SGHDT and CDR2 YYEEEE. The trim removed 0 bases at V and 4 bases at J, leaving 3 bases unmatched. Here the CDR3 DNA reads TGTGCCAGCAGCTTGGTGAGGGGGCCAGAGACCCAGTACTTC. Encoded protein: CASSLVRGPETQYF.

The chain is built from TRBV30 and TRBJ2-7; the match to TRBD2 covers 9 bases. J gave up 0 bases and V 2 bases, and 2 bases lay outside the gene matches. This CDR3 comprises 14 residues. From germline, CDR1 is GTSNPN and CDR2 SVGIG (reference sequence). In DNA form, the CDR3 reads TGTGCCTGGAGTAGCGGGGGGACCTCCTACGAGCAGTACTTC. It is translated as CAWSSGGTSYEQYF.

This clone was observed a single time. The chain combines TRBV5-4 with TRBJ1-1; TRBD1 is a possible D gene (6 bases). Germline values: CDR1 SGHNT, CDR2 YYREEE (reference sequence). V was trimmed by 5 bases and J by 4 bases, leaving 15 bases between them. The CDR3 is made up of 14 amino acids. CDR3 region: CASRDRGSVTEAFF. For the CDR3, the DNA is TGTGCCAGCAGGGATAGGGGGTCTGTCACTGAAGCTTTCTTT.

CDR3 region: CASTSGGGVTQYF. CDR3 in DNA: TGTGCCAGCACTAGCGGTGGAGGGGTTACGCAGTATTTT. The rearrangement uses TRBV2 and TRBJ2-3; 7 bases fit TRBD2. The CDR3 contains 13 residues. Germline assignment: CDR1 SNHLY and CDR2 FYNNEI. Trimming took 7 bases from V and 8 from J; bases not matched to a gene: 9.

This clone was found a few times. The rearrangement links TRBV5-4 to TRBJ1-6, with D perhaps matching TRBD1 (5 bases). The CDR3 consists of 19 residues. Germline CDR1 and CDR2: SGHNT and YYREEE (reference sequence). Trimming pared 10 bases from V and 6 bases from J, leaving 32 bases between. CDR3: CARDPQLGPRQGSNSPLHF. As DNA, the CDR3 is TGTGCCCGCGACCCGCAGCTTGGCCCCCGCCAGGGCAGTAATTCACCCCTCCACTTT.

This chain joins TRBV6-5 and TRBJ1-2; D not resolved. The CDR3 sequence is 16 residues long. Deletions cut 3 bases from V and 0 bases from J, with 14 bases between. CDR1 and CDR2 (germline): MNHEY, SVGAGI. The CDR3 loop reads CASSYSGVTTNYGYTF. DNA for the CDR3: TGTGCCAGCAGTTATAGCGGGGTTACTACTAACTATGGCTACACCTTC.

The chain is built from TRBV2 and TRBJ1-2, with 9 bases aligning to TRBD1. CDR1 is SNHLY and CDR2 is FYNNEI in the germline V gene. The CDR3 contains 15 residues. V was clipped by 4 bases and J by 3 bases; unmatched bases: 6. The CDR3 region is CASSVQGASYYGYTF. As DNA, the CDR3 is TGTGCCAGCAGTGTACAGGGGGCGTCTTACTATGGCTACACCTTC.

This chain uses TRBV4-2 with TRBJ1-3, with D uncertain. Per germline, CDR1 LGHNA and CDR2 YNFKEQ. The CDR3 totals 16 residues. Trimming took off 2 bases at V and 0 bases at J, with 11 bases between the two ends. The CDR3 sequence: CASSQMGGSSGNTIYF. DNA of the CDR3: TGTGCCAGCAGCCAAATGGGAGGGAGCTCTGGAAACACCATATATTTT.

J is TRBJ2-3 and V is TRBV5-1; 7 positions agree with TRBD2. The CDR3 runs to 15 residues. The junction had 9 bases not matched to a gene; V was cut back by 5 bases and J by 3 bases. Looked up from germline, CDR1 is SGHRS and CDR2 is YFSETQ. The CDR3 nucleotides are TGCGCCAGCAGGTTTCGGGGGGACGGTACAGATACGCAGTATTTT. This codes for CASRFRGDGTDTQYF.

V usage is TRBV6-5 and J usage is TRBJ1-2, with a possible D match to TRBD1 (5 bases). The germline CDR1 and CDR2 sequences are MNHEY and SVGAGI. This CDR3 spans 13 amino acids. The ends were cut back, 6 bases at V and 4 bases at J, with 12 bases in the middle. CDR3 bases: TGTGCCAGCAGACGCGGCAGGGTCTATGGCTACACCTTC. This encodes CASRRGRVYGYTF.

In its sample, this clone was seen a few times. V usage is TRBV7-2 and J usage is TRBJ1-4, with 8 nucleotides matching TRBD1. This CDR3 spans 15 amino acids. V trimming: 0 bases; J trimming: 11 bases; junction bases outside the gene matches: 8. Germline lookup yields CDR1 SGHTA and CDR2 FQGNSA. The DNA for the CDR3 is TGTGCCAGCAGCTTAGCTATCGGACAGGGCGGGAAACTGTTTTTT. It codes for CASSLAIGQGGKLFF.

V is TRBV5-5 and J is TRBJ1-4; TRBD1 agrees at 8 bases. There are 13 residues in the CDR3. The ends lost 4 bases at V and 6 bases at J; junction bases unmatched: 2. Per the germline V gene, CDR1 is SGHKS and CDR2 is YYEKEE (reference sequence). The CDR3 region has the DNA TGTGCCAGCAGCAGGGACAGGCATGAAAAACTGTTTTTT. The encoded protein is CASSRDRHEKLFF.

V is TRBV10-3 and J is TRBJ2-3, with 11 bases aligning to TRBD2. V shed 2 bases, J shed 3 bases, and the junction held 4 bases outside the gene matches. This CDR3 region has 16 residues. Germline V gene sequence: CDR1 ENHRY, CDR2 SYGVKD. The CDR3 protein is CAISESSGGATDTQYF. The CDR3, as DNA: TGTGCCATCAGTGAGAGTAGCGGGGGGGCGACAGATACGCAGTATTTT.

This chain joins TRBV15 and TRBJ2-1; D gene unclear. CDR3 length: 15 residues. V dropped 0 bases and J dropped 4 bases, with 10 bases sitting between them. The germline V gene encodes CDR1 LNHNV and CDR2 YYDKDF (reference sequence). In nucleotides, the CDR3 is TGTGCCACCAGCAGAGATCCGACAAAATACAATGAGCAGTTCTTC. Translating gives CATSRDPTKYNEQFF.

The chain carries TRBV7-2 and TRBJ1-2; D uncertain. The V end lost 1 base, the J end lost 4 bases, and 13 bases lay between the germline ends. CDR3 size: 15 residues. Germline values: CDR1 SGHTA, CDR2 FQGNSA. This CDR3 reads CASSLESEGSYGYTF. The CDR3 nucleotides read TGTGCCAGCAGCTTAGAGTCTGAGGGTTCCTATGGCTACACCTTC.

CDR3: CASSVGLAEPYEQYF. DNA for the CDR3: TGTGCCAGCAGCGTAGGGCTAGCGGAACCCTACGAGCAGTACTTC. This chain connects TRBV9 to TRBJ2-7, with 7 bases identical to TRBD2. The CDR3 sequence is 15 residues long. V lost 0 bases to trimming and J lost 2 bases; unmatched junction nucleotides: 5. Germline V gives CDR1 SGDLS, CDR2 YYNGEE.

This chain uses TRBV7-2 with TRBJ2-1, with TRBD2 matching over 8 bases. In germline, CDR1 is SGHTA, CDR2 FQGNSA. The CDR3 runs 15 residues. Trimming took 0 bases from V and 4 from J; bases not matched to a gene: 2. The CDR3 here is CASSLAVAGYNEQFF. CDR3 nucleotide sequence: TGTGCCAGCAGCTTAGCGGTAGCGGGGTACAATGAGCAGTTCTTC.

The chain employs TRBV5-1 and TRBJ2-2; D not resolved. V gave up 0 bases and J gave up 3 bases, with 6 bases separating them. The CDR3 totals 14 residues. Germline V CDR1 and CDR2: SGHRS, YFSETQ. The DNA of the CDR3 is TGCGCCAGCAGCTTGGCAGGTCACACCGGGGAGCTGTTTTTT. This encodes CASSLAGHTGELFF.

The rearrangement links TRBV5-1 to TRBJ1-6, with 9 bases fitting TRBD1. J was trimmed by 7 bases and V by 0 bases; bases with no gene match: 5. Germline CDR1 SGHRS, CDR2 YFSETQ. The CDR3 contains 16 residues. This CDR3 is CASSLGQGVDNSPLHF. CDR3 bases: TGCGCCAGCAGCTTGGGACAGGGGGTTGACAATTCACCCCTCCACTTT.

V is TRBV18 and J is TRBJ1-5; D is uncertain. V lost 2 bases and J lost 4, with 12 bases in between. CDR3 length equals 15 residues. CDR1 is KGHSH and CDR2 is LQKENI in the germline V gene. The DNA for the CDR3 is TGTGCCAGCTCACCAGGGCGGGAAGTAAATCAGCCCCAGCATTTT. Translated, it gives CASSPGREVNQPQHF.